This T cell receptor (beta chain) was found in a study of T cell responses to AZD1222 COVID-19 vaccine. Findings and caveats of the study: Of the AZD1222 recipients, only 5 or 6 were seropositive at baseline. It should be noted that donors were predominantly white British and more often female, and clonal diversity was possibly underestimated. Spike was spanned by vaccine-associated CD4 TCRs, which were dominant at 160-218 and 743-854.

The CDR3 covers 13 residues. Germline CDR1 GTSNPN, CDR2 SVGIG (reference sequence). V shed 2 bases and J shed 2 bases, with 7 bases lying between them. Of note for this clone: The antigen is undetermined.

Assay: immunoSEQ multiplex PCR; the TCRdb copy retains only in-frame clones and omits some. The sample has some 97,000 clones, about 87% seen once. Sequenced material: peripheral blood, taken on day 0 of MenACWY control vaccination. The sequence was obtained from an adult in good health. V gene TRBV30 combines with J gene TRBJ1-5; D may be TRBD1 (5 bases). CDR3 residues: CAWSPRGNQPQHF. CDR3 nucleotide sequence: TGTGCCTGGAGTCCCAGGGGCAATCAGCCCCAGCATTTT.